This TCR beta chain appears in the sequencing data of a study of patients and donors after allogeneic stem cell transplantation. Via MiXCR, TCRdb re-called the RT-PCR reads, giving one row per CDR3 protein. The table includes about a million distinct CDR3 sequences, under 20% detected once. CDR1 and CDR2 (germline): LNHNV, YYDKDF (reference sequence). The CDR3 runs 19 residues. V shed 2 bases and J shed 1 base, with 18 bases lying between them. The sequence derives from a human donor who was either an allogeneic HSCT recipient or a stem cell or donor lymphocyte infusion donor (not recorded which). It is not recorded whose cells these are; they may come from a transplant donor. The specimen was blood, either unsorted or a sorted T cell fraction (not recorded which). The chain employs TRBV15 and TRBJ1-6; tentative D call: TRBD1 (5 bases). CDR3 region: CATSRIYGTGESYNSPLHF. The CDR3 DNA follows: TGTGCCACCAGCAGAATTTACGGGACGGGTGAATCCTATAATTCACCCCTCCACTTT.